The subject of this entry is one TCR beta chain. Here immunoSEQ multiplex PCR was the method, and the copy in TCRdb shows in-frame clones only, minus some. The sample records tens of thousands of clones, about 90% being singletons. The data derive from a study of blood T cell repertoires in COVID-19. Study-wide background: The samples span acute and convalescent COVID-19 from the United States, Italy and Spain. PBMCs, B-cell-depleted T cells, or T cells provided the cDNA or gDNA that made up the material.

Germline V gene lookup returns CDR1 MNHEY and CDR2 SMNVEV (reference sequence). V was trimmed by 3 bases and J by 2 bases, leaving 7 bases between them. There are 14 residues in the CDR3. The J gene is TRBJ2-2, the V gene TRBV27; D perhaps matches TRBD2 (5 bases). The sample taken for sequencing was peripheral blood. The receptor was isolated from a man aged 45-65 years with active COVID-19. CDR3 sequence: CASSLTINTGELFF. The CDR3 DNA reads TGTGCCAGCAGTTTGACTATTAACACCGGGGAGCTGTTTTTT.